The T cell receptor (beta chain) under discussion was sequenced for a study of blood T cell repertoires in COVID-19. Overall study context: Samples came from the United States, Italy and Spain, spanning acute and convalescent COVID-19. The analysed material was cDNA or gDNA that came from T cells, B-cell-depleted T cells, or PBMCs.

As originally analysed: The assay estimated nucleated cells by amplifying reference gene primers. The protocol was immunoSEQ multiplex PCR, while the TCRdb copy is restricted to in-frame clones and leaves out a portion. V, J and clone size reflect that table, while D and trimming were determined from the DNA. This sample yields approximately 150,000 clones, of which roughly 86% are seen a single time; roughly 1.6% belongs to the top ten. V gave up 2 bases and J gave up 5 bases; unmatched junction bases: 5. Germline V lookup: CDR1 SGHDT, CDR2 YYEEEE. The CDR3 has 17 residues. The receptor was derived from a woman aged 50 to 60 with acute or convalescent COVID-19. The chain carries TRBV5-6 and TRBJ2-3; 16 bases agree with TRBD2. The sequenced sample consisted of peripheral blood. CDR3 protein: CASSLPGLAGGGDTQYF. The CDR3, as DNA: TGTGCCAGCAGCTTACCGGGACTAGCGGGAGGGGGAGATACGCAGTATTTT.